This is a list of T cell receptor beta chains from one sample in a study of cytomegalovirus exposure and HLA in healthy donors. Method: immunoSEQ multiplex PCR; TCRdb's copy keeps in-frame clones and lacks some. The sample holds around 160,000 clones; roughly 88% are singletons and the top ten take 1.5%. Sequencing was performed on PBMCs. The receptor source for this set is a young woman in good health and CMV-seronegative. CDR3s include the opening cysteine and the closing phenylalanine or tryptophan. D genes are given only for firm matches. Part of the rows lack a size; the others show once, few, many or a class for expanded clones.

TRBJ1-3 once . TRBV18 15 CASSPGGSSGNTIYF TGTGCCAGCTCGCCCGGCGGTAGCTCTGGAAACACCATATATTTT
TRBJ1-1 . . TRBV9 12 CASTRWNTEAFF TGTGCCAGCACCCGGTGGAACACTGAAGCTTTCTTT
TRBJ1-2 . TRBD1 TRBV28 14 CASRGQVSNYGYTF TGTGCCAGCAGGGGACAGGTATCTAACTATGGCTACACCTTC
TRBJ1-2 . . TRBV28 14 CASSSGAGFEGYTF TGTGCCAGCAGTTCAGGGGCCGGTTTCGAAGGCTACACCTTC
TRBJ1-1 . . TRBV19 15 CASSIAGGRSTEAFF TGTGCCAGTAGTATAGCGGGGGGACGGAGCACTGAAGCTTTCTTT
TRBJ2-5 . . TRBV11-3 13 CASSRGSGETQYF TGTGCCAGCAGCCGAGGGAGTGGGGAGACCCAGTACTTC
TRBJ1-6 . . TRBV11-2 15 CASSLVQGYNSPLHF TGTGCCAGCAGCTTAGTTCAGGGCTATAATTCACCCCTCCACTTT
TRBJ2-7 . . TRBV7-2 11 CASSSHYEQYF TGTGCCAGCAGCTCACACTACGAGCAGTACTTC
TRBJ2-1 . . TRBV5-1 16 CASSFLQRSSYNEQFF TGCGCCAGCAGCTTCCTGCAGCGCAGCTCCTACAATGAGCAGTTCTTC
TRBJ2-7 . . TRBV2 11 CASSENVEVYF TGTGCCAGCAGTGAGAATGTGGAGGTGTACTTC
TRBJ1-6 . TRBD1 TRBV27 17 CASSSKAQGAFWSPLHF TGTGCCAGCAGTTCCAAAGCCCAGGGGGCCTTTTGGTCACCCCTCCACTTT
TRBJ2-1 once . TRBV11-2 12 CASSPGGDEQFF TGTGCCAGCAGCCCTGGCGGAGACGAGCAGTTCTTC
TRBJ2-5 . . TRBV29-1 13 CSAFSRTQETQYF TGCAGCGCCTTCTCGAGGACACAAGAGACCCAGTACTTC
TRBJ1-2 once . TRBV4-1 15 CASSRQAGAGYGYTF TGCGCCAGCAGCCGTCAAGCGGGGGCGGGCTATGGCTACACCTTC
TRBJ2-2 few . TRBV12-5 13 CASGKQVPGELFF TGTGCTAGTGGTAAACAGGTCCCCGGGGAGCTGTTTTTT
TRBJ1-4 few TRBD1 TRBV29-1 14 CSVGGPTGTEKLFF TGCAGCGTTGGGGGTCCGACAGGGACTGAAAAACTGTTTTTT
TRBJ1-5 . . TRBV2 13 CASIGHVLQPQHF TGTGCCAGCATAGGACATGTTCTTCAGCCCCAGCATTTT
TRBJ2-7 . . TRBV19 16 CASSISVVAGSYEQYF TGTGCCAGTAGTATTTCAGTAGTGGCGGGGTCCTACGAGCAGTACTTC
TRBJ2-5 . TRBD2 TRBV7-9 12 CSSGRAQETQYF TGTTCCAGCGGGAGGGCACAGGAGACCCAGTACTTC
TRBJ1-1 . . TRBV10-3 13 CAISPITGSEAFF TGTGCCATCAGTCCAATCACAGGGTCTGAAGCTTTCTTT
TRBJ1-1 . TRBD1 TRBV10-3 14 CAISPGTGRTEAFF TGTGCCATCAGCCCCGGGACAGGGCGCACTGAAGCTTTCTTT
TRBJ1-1 once . TRBV30 10 CAWGLSLKFF TGTGCCTGGGGACTATCCTTGAAATTCTTT
TRBJ1-5 few TRBD1 TRBV7-2 16 CASSPKTGLSNQPQHF TGTGCCAGCAGCCCTAAGACAGGGCTTAGCAATCAGCCCCAGCATTTT
TRBJ1-5 . TRBD1 TRBV11-2 15 CASSSQGLRNQPQHF TGTGCCAGCAGCTCACAGGGGTTACGCAATCAGCCCCAGCATTTT
TRBJ1-2 . . TRBV6-1 12 CASSGGGYGYTF TGTGCCAGCAGTGGAGGGGGCTATGGCTACACCTTC
TRBJ1-2 . TRBD1 TRBV2 14 CASSTPGQGYGYTF TGTGCCAGCAGTACGCCGGGACAGGGCTATGGCTACACCTTC
TRBJ2-2 . . TRBV7-3 17 CASSLASGDGGTGELFF TGTGCCAGCAGCTTAGCCAGCGGTGATGGAGGAACCGGGGAGCTGTTTTTT
TRBJ1-4 . . TRBV19 13 CASRDRTNEKLFF TGTGCCAGTAGGGACAGAACTAATGAAAAACTGTTTTTT